A selection of T cell receptor beta chains follows, all from one sample in a study of Ad26.COV2.S vaccination and SARS-CoV-2 variants. Sequenced by immunoSEQ multiplex PCR; TCRdb stores in-frame clones only, minus some. The repertoire consists of about 480,000 clones, with 87% occurring once and the leading ten covering about 13%. Sequencing used peripheral blood, obtained in a trial of Ad26.COV2.S vaccine versus placebo. Every receptor here comes from a person between 18 and 59 years old who received the Ad26.COV2.S COVID-19 vaccine or a placebo. CDR3s leave out the opening cysteine and the closing phenylalanine or tryptophan.

TRBJ2-1 12 TRBV7-9 ASSLVFPGSEQF
TRBJ2-5 9 TRBV5-1 ASSLKETQY
TRBJ2-1 14 TRBV19 ASIGITGTSYNEQF
TRBJ1-2 11 TRBV27 ASSSTGNVGYT
TRBJ1-2 12 TRBV28 ASSLSGRVRGYT
TRBJ1-5 10 TRBV19 ASSSGNQPQH
TRBJ2-5 12 TRBV28 ASNRLVGQETQY
TRBJ1-3 12 TRBV28 ASSPWMKRNTIY
TRBJ2-1 13 TRBV4-3 ASSQEARGRDEQF
TRBJ2-7 12 TRBV30 AWSVGQGKYEQY
TRBJ2-3 13 TRBV29-1 SVEKAAGPGDTQY
TRBJ2-5 12 TRBV10-3 AISESSHQETQY
TRBJ1-2 10 TRBV30 AWSVGSQGYT
TRBJ1-1 11 TRBV12-3/TRBV12-4 ASSFPGNTEAF
TRBJ1-3 13 TRBV24-1 ATSDAAGAGNTIY
TRBJ2-7 10 TRBV27 ATLGTDWEQY
TRBJ2-7 15 TRBV4-1 ASSQEGLSSGTYEQY